This T cell receptor beta chain originates from a study of response to subunit inactivated influenza vaccine. General observations from the study: Few new T cells, the authors suggested, are recruited by each seasonal influenza vaccination.

One entry per CDR3 protein results from TCRdb running MiXCR on the RT-PCR reads. The table lists roughly 790,000 distinct CDR3 sequences, roughly 20% of them singletons. CDR1 and CDR2 from the germline V gene are DFQATT and SNEGSKA (reference sequence). The V segment lost 4 bases and the J segment 3 bases; nucleotides outside the gene matches: 4. This CDR3 has 13 residues. This clonotype was counted between two and nine times. Its antigen is not known. The source material was PBMCs from blood, sampled more than 4 days after vaccination. The sequence came from a man between 50 and 59 years old who received an inactivated influenza vaccine. The chain recombines TRBV20-1 with TRBJ2-7, with 9 bases identical to TRBD1. The CDR3 here is CSAKGQGDYEQYF. DNA for the CDR3: TGCAGTGCTAAGGGACAGGGAGACTACGAGCAGTACTTC.